A single sample is the source of the 3 T cell receptor beta chains below, sequenced in a study of blood T cell repertoires in COVID-19. Repertoires were generated with immunoSEQ multiplex PCR, while TCRdb's copy carries only in-frame clones and drops some. Among about 240,000 clones, more than 85% were seen once, and the ten largest hold over 4%. The sample was PBMCs or T cells enriched from blood (not recorded which). All receptors come from a woman in her 30s who had recovered from COVID-19.

The V gene is TRBV21-1, the J gene TRBJ2-1; the D call of TRBD1 is as the table states it, not checked on the DNA. TRBV21-1 counts as a pseudogene. CDR3 length: 19 residues. DNA for the CDR3: TGTGCCAGCAGCGGACGCGACGCAACCGGGACAGGGCAATACAATGAGCAGTTCTTC. Encoded protein: CASSGRDATGTGQYNEQFF.

V usage is TRBV11-3 and J usage is TRBJ2-1; 10 bases match TRBD2. This CDR3 comprises 15 residues. Germline V gene data show CDR1 as SGHNT and CDR2 as YENEEA. Trimming cost V 1 base and J 9 bases; bases outside gene matches: 6. DNA of the CDR3: TGTGCCAGCAGCTTAGTCCTAGCGGGAGAGGGTGAGCAGTTCTTC. Its protein is CASSLVLAGEGEQFF.

The chain recombines TRBV10-3 with TRBJ1-1; D perhaps matches TRBD1 (5 bases). The germline V gene has CDR1 ENHRY and CDR2 SYGVKD. The length of the CDR3 is 16 residues. Deletions cut 4 bases from V and 1 base from J, with 16 bases between. The CDR3, as DNA: TGTGCCATCAGTGTTACAGGTAGGAATGCGAACACTGAAGCTTTCTTT. This encodes CAISVTGRNANTEAFF.